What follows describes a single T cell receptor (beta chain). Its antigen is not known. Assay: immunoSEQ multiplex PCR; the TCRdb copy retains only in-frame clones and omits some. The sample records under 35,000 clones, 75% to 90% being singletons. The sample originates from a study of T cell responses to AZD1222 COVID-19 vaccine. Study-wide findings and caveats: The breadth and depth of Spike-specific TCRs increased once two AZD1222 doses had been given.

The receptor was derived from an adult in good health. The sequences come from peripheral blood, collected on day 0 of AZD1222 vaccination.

This CDR3 reads CASSQRDRNTEAFF. The CDR3 DNA sequence: TGTGCCAGCAGCCAGCGGGACAGGAACACTGAAGCTTTCTTT. The rearrangement links TRBV7-8 to TRBJ1-1, with 7 bases lining up with TRBD1. Per germline, CDR1 SGHVS and CDR2 FQNEAQ. This CDR3 comprises 14 residues. V shed 5 bases, J shed 1 base, and the junction held 4 bases outside the gene matches.